This TCR beta chain was obtained from a study of a mutant IDH1 vaccine in newly diagnosed glioma. In the study overall: Patients received vaccination from 4-6 weeks after radiotherapy alone, or with temozolomide cycles. Treated patients had a mean age of 40.4 years and an approximately 62% male, around 38% female split. V12 occurred at week 35 and V13 at week 47.

Germline CDR1 is GTSNPN and CDR2 is SVGIG (reference sequence). The V end was cut by 2 bases, the J end by 4 bases, with 11 bases between. This CDR3 is built from 14 residues. Findings of the study overall: Top peripheral T cell clonotype shifts appeared unrelated to pseudoprogression.

Time point defined: week 47, end of study. Each dose delivered 300 ug of mutant IDH1 20-mer peptide subcutaneously with imiquimod. As for this clone: Its antigen is still unknown.

This table comes from immunoSEQ multiplex PCR, and its TCRdb copy is limited to in-frame clones, with some not included. The table has 90,000 to 100,000 clones, about 90% seen once. This TCR was recovered from a woman aged 50 to 60 with glioma. The rearrangement joins TRBV30 to TRBJ1-4, with D unresolved. The material sequenced was PBMCs, taken from a glioma patient whose treatment included an IDH1 peptide vaccine. In nucleotides, the CDR3 is TGTGCCTGGAGTCGGGGTCCAGGTAATGAAAAACTGTTTTTT. Translated: CAWSRGPGNEKLFF.